The T cell receptor beta chain described here comes from a study of OX40 agonist ivuxolimab in advanced cancers. Study-level information: People in dose escalation had one of these cancers: hepatocellular carcinoma, melanoma, renal cell or head and neck cancer. Enrollees could have had prior anti-PD-1, anti-PD-L1 or anti-CTLA-4 therapy, which 30% to 50% had received. Partial responses were achieved by three patients, of whom one had hepatocellular carcinoma and two had cutaneous melanoma.

Clones were sequenced by immunoSEQ multiplex PCR, and TCRdb holds only the in-frame ones, with some missing. The repertoire holds about 58,000 clones, with roughly nine tenths as singletons. The CDR3 covers 13 residues. Trimming took 4 bases from V and 8 from J, leaving 13 bases between them. In germline, CDR1 is SGHNT, CDR2 YENEEA. This clone has only one observation. The chain uses TRBV11-3 and TRBJ2-3; D unresolved. This sample comprised CD4+ or CD8+ T cells sorted from blood, obtained in a trial of the OX40 agonist ivuxolimab. The sequence came from an adult with an advanced solid tumor such as melanoma, head and neck, liver or kidney cancer. CDR3 DNA sequence: TGTGCCAGCAGCTCATCCCGGGCGGTTACGCAGTATTTT. This codes for CASSSSRAVTQYF. The variable domain in full, with the rest retrieved from reference TRBV11-3 and TRBJ2-3, is EAGVVQSPRYKIIEKKQPVAFWCNPISGHNTLYWYLQNLGQGPELLIRYENEEAVDDSQLPKDRFSAERLKGVDSTLKIQPAELGDSAVYLCASSSSRAVTQYFGPGTRLTVL.